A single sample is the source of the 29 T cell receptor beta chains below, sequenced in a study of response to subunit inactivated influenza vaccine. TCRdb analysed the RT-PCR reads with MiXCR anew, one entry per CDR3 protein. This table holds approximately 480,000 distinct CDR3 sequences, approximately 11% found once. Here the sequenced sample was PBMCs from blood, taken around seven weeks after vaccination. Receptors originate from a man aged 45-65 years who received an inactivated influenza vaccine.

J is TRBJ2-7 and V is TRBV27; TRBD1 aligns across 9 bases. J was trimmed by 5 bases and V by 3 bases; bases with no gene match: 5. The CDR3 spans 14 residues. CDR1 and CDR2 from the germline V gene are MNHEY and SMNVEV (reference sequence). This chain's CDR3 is CASSLGQGYHEQYF. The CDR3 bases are TGTGCCAGCAGTTTGGGACAGGGATACCACGAGCAGTACTTC.

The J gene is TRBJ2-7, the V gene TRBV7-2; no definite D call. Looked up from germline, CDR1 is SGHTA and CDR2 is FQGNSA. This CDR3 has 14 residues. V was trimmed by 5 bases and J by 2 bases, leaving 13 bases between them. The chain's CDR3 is CASSASRGTYEQYF. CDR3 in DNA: TGTGCCAGCAGCGCCTCCCGAGGCACCTACGAGCAGTACTTC.

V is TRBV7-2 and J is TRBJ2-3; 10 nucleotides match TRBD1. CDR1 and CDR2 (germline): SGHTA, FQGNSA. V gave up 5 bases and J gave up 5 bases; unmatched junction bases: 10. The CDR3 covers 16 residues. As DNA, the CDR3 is TGTGCCAGCAGCCTGGGGCCGGGACAGGGGAGAGATACGCAGTATTTT. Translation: CASSLGPGQGRDTQYF.

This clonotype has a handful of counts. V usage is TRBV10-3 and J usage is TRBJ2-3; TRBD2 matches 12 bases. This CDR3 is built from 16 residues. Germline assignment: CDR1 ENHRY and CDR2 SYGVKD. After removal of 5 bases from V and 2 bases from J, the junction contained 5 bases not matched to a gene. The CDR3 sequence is CAISPGLAGSTDTQYF. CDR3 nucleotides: TGTGCCATCAGTCCTGGACTAGCGGGATCCACAGATACGCAGTATTTT.

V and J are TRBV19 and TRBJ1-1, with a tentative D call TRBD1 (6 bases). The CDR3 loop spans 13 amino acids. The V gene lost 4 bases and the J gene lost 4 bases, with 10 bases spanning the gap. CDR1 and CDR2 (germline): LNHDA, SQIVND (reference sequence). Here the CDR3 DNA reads TGTGCCAGTAGTACGACAGGCGCCACTGAAGCTTTCTTT. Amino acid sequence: CASSTTGATEAFF. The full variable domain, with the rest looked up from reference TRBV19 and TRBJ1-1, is DGGITQSPKYLFRKEGQNVTLSCEQNLNHDAMYWYRQDPGQGLRLIYYSQIVNDFQKGDIAEGYSVSREKKESFPLTVTSAQKNPTAFYLCASSTTGATEAFFGQGTRLTVV.

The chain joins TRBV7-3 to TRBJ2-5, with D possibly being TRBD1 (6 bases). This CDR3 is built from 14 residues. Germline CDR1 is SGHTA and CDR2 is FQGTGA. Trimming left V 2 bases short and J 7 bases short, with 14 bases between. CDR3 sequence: CASSLGTGFTTQYF. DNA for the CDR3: TGTGCCAGCAGCTTAGGTACAGGGTTTACGACCCAGTACTTC. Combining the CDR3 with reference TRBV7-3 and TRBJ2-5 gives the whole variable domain GAGVSQTPSNKVTEKGKYVELRCDPISGHTALYWYRQSLGQGPEFLIYFQGTGAADDSGLPNDRFFAVRPEGSVSTLKIQRTERGDSAVYLCASSLGTGFTTQYFGPGTRLLVL.

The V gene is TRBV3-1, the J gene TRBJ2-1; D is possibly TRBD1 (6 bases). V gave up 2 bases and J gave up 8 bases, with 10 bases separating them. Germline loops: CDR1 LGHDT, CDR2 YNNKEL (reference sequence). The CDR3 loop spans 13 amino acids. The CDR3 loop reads CASSQSTGHEQFF. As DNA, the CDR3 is TGTGCCAGCAGCCAATCGACAGGTCATGAGCAGTTCTTC.

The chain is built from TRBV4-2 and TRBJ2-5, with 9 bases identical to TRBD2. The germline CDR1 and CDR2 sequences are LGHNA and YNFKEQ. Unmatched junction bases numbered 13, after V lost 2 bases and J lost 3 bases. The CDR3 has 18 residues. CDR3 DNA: TGTGCCAGCAGCCAAAGGGCAGGATCTGCGGGAGGGGAAGAGACCCAGTACTTC. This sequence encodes CASSQRAGSAGGEETQYF.

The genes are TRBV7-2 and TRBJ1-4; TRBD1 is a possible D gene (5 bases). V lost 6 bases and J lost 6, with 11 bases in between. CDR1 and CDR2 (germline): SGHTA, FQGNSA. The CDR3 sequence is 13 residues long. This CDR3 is CASRLGEYEKLFF. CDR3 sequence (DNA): TGTGCCAGCAGGTTGGGGGAGTATGAAAAACTGTTTTTT. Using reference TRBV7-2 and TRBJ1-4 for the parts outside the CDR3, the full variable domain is GAGVSQSPSNKVTEKGKDVELRCDPISGHTALYWYRQSLGQGLEFLIYFQGNSAPDKSGLPSDRFSAERTGGSVSTLTIQRTQQEDSAVYLCASRLGEYEKLFFGSGTQLSVL.

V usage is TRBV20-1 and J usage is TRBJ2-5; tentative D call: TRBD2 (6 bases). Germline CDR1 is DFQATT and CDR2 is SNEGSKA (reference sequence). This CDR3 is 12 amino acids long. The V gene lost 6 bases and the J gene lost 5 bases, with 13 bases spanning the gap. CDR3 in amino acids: CSASPGVETQYF. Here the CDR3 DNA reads TGCAGTGCGAGCCCGGGGGTTGAGACCCAGTACTTC.

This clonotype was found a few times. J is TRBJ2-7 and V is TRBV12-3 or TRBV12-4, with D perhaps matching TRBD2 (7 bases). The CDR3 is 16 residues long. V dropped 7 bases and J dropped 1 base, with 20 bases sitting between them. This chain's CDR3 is CASTSLGGQTSYEQYF. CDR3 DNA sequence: TGTGCCAGCACCTCCCTGGGGGGGCAAACTTCCTACGAGCAGTACTTC.

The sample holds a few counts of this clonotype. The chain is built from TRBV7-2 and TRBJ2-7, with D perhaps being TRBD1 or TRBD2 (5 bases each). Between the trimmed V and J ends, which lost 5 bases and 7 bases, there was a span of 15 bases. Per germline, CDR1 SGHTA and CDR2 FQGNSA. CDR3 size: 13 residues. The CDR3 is CASSQIFREEQYF. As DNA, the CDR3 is TGTGCCAGCAGCCAAATTTTCAGGGAGGAGCAGTACTTC.

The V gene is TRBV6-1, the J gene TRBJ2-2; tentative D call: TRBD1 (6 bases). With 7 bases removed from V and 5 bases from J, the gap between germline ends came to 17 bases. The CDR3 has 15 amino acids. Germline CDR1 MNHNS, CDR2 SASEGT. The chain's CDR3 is CASTISTGFTGELFF. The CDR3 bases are TGTGCCAGCACCATTTCCACAGGGTTTACCGGGGAGCTGTTTTTT.

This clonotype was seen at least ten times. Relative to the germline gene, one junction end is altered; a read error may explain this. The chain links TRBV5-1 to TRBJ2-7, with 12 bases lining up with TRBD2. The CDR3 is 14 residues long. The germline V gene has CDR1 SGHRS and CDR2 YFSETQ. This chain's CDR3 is CASSPGLAGYEQYF. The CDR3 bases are TGTGCCAGCAGCCCGGGACTAGCGGGCTACGAGCAGTACTTC.

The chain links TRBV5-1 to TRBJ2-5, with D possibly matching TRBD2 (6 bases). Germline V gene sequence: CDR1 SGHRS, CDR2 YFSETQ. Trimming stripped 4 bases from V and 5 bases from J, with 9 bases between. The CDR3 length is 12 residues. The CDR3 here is CASSPGVETQYF. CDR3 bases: TGCGCCAGCAGCCCGGGGGTTGAGACCCAGTACTTC.

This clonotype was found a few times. CDR3 coding DNA: TGCAGTGCTAGAGATAGGATACGGGGCCACTCCTACGAGCAGTACTTC. Its protein is CSARDRIRGHSYEQYF. The chain joins TRBV20-1 to TRBJ2-7; D is tentatively TRBD1 or TRBD2 (5 bases each). The CDR3 has 16 residues. Germline V gene sequence: CDR1 DFQATT, CDR2 SNEGSKA (reference sequence). V was trimmed by 0 bases and J by 0 bases, leaving 15 bases between them.

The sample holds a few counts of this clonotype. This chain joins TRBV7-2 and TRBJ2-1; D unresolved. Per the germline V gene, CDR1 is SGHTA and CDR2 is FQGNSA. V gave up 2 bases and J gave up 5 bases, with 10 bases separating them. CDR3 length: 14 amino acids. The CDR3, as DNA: TGTGCCAGCAGCTTAATGGCTCTAAACAATGAGCAGTTCTTC. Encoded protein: CASSLMALNNEQFF.

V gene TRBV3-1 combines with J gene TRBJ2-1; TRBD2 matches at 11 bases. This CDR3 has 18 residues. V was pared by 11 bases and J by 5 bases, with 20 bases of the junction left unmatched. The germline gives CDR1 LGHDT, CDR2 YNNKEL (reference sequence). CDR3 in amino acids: CACSHEIAGLAANNEQFF. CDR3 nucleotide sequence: TGTGCCTGCTCCCATGAGATTGCGGGACTAGCGGCGAACAATGAGCAGTTCTTC.

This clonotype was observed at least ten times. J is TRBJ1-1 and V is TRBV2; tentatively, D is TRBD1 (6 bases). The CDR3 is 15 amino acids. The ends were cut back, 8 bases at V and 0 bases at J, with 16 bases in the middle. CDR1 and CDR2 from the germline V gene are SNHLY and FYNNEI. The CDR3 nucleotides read TGTGCCAGCCCGTCGACCGGGGGCTTGAACACTGAAGCTTTCTTT. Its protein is CASPSTGGLNTEAFF.

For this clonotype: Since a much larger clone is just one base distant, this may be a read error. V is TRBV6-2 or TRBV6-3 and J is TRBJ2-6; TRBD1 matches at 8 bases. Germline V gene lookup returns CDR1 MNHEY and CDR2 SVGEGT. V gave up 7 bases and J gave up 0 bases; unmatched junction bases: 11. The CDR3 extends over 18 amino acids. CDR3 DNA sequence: TGTGCCAGCACAAACGACAGGGGTTACTCCTCTGGGGCCAACGTCCTGACTTTC. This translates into CASTNDRGYSSGANVLTF.

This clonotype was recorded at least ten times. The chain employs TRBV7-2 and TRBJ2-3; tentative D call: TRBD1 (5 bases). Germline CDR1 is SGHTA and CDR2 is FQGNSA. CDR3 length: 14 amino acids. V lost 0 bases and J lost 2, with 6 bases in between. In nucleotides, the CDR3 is TGTGCCAGCAGCTTAGCCAGGGCCACAGATACGCAGTATTTT. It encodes CASSLARATDTQYF.

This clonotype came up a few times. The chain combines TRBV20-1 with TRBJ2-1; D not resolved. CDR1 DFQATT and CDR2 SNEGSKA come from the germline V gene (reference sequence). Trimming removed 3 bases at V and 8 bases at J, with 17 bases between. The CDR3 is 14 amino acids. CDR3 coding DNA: TGCAGTGCTAGCTTGCCCCCGGGTGCTGATGAGCAGTTCTTC. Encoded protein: CSASLPPGADEQFF.

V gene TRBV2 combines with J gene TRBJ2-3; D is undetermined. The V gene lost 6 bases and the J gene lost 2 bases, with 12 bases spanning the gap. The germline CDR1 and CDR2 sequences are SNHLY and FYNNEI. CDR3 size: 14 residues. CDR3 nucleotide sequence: TGTGCCAGCAGCCTTAGACGAATCACAGATACGCAGTATTTT. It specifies CASSLRRITDTQYF.

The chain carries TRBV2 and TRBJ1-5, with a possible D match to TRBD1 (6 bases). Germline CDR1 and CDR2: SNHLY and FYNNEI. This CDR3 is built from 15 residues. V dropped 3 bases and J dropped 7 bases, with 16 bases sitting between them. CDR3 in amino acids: CASSDNTGKLQPQHF. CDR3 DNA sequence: TGTGCCAGCAGTGACAATACAGGGAAACTCCAGCCCCAGCATTTT.

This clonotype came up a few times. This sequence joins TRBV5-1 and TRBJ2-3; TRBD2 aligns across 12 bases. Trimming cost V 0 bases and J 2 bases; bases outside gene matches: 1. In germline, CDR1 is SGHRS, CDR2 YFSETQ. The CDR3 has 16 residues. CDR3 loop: CASSLGTSGATDTQYF. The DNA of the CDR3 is TGCGCCAGCAGCTTGGGGACTAGCGGGGCCACAGATACGCAGTATTTT.

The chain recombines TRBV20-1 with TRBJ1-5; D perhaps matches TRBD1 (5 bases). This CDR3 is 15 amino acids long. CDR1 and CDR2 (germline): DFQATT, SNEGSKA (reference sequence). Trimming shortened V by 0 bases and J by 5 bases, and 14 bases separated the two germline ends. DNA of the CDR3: TGCAGTGCTAGAGAGGGGGTAGGTGGGGATCAGCCCCAGCATTTT. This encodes CSAREGVGGDQPQHF.

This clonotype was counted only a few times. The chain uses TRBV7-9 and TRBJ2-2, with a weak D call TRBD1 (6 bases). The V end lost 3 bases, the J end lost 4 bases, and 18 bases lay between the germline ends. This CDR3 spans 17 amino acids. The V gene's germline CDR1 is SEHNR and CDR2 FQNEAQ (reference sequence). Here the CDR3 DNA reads TGTGCCAGCAGCTTTCCGACAGGCCTCTTAGGCACCGGGGAGCTGTTTTTT. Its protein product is CASSFPTGLLGTGELFF. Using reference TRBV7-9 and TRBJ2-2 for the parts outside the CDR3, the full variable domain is DTGVSQNPRHKITKRGQNVTFRCDPISEHNRLYWYRQTLGQGPEFLTYFQNEAQLEKSRLLSDRFSAERPKGSFSTLEIQRTEQGDSAMYLCASSFPTGLLGTGELFFGEGSRLTVL.

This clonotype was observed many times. The CDR3: CSVRTGQGDGELFF. The CDR3 nucleotides read TGCAGCGTCCGAACCGGACAGGGGGACGGGGAGCTGTTTTTT. This sequence joins TRBV29-1 and TRBJ2-2, with 10 bases that match TRBD1. Per the germline V gene, CDR1 is SQVTM and CDR2 is ANQGSEA. The CDR3 is 14 residues long. V was pared by 6 bases and J by 7 bases, with 8 bases of the junction left unmatched.

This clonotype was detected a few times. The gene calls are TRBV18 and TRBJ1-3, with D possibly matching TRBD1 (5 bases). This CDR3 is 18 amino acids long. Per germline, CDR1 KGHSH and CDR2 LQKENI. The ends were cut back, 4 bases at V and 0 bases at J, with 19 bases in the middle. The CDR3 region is CASSQTVGGEGSGNTIYF. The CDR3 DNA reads TGTGCCAGCTCACAAACCGTCGGAGGGGAAGGCTCTGGAAACACCATATATTTT. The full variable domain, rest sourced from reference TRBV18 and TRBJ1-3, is NAGVMQNPRHLVRRRGQEARLRCSPMKGHSHVYWYRQLPEEGLKFMVYLQKENIIDESGMPKERFSAEFPKEGPSILRIQQVVRGDSAAYFCASSQTVGGEGSGNTIYFGEGSWLTVV.